The clone carrying this TCR beta chain has just a few counts. The authors reverse transcribed all of the isolated RNA, so sequencing captured expressed TCRB transcripts. The protocol was immunoSEQ multiplex PCR, while the TCRdb copy is restricted to in-frame clones and leaves out a portion. The sample carries about 180,000 clones, approximately 13% recorded once. Germline assignment: CDR1 PRHDT and CDR2 FYEKMQ (reference sequence). CDR3 length: 15 residues. Trimming cost V 0 bases and J 2 bases; bases outside gene matches: 1. The data stem from a study of beta chain features in type 1 diabetes. The sample consisted of central memory CD4+ T cells from blood. The V gene is TRBV13, the J gene TRBJ1-2; 9 bases are a match to TRBD1. This receptor was taken from a young woman in good health. CDR3 bases: TGTGCCAGCAGCTTAGGTGGGACAGGGAACTATGGCTACACCTTC. This gives the protein CASSLGGTGNYGYTF. The complete variable domain, with remaining parts taken from reference TRBV13 and TRBJ1-2, reads AAGVIQSPRHLIKEKRETATLKCYPIPRHDTVYWYQQGPGQDPQFLISFYEKMQSDKGSIPDRFSAQQFSDYHSELNMSSLELGDSALYFCASSLGGTGNYGYTFGSGTRLTVV.